The 25 T cell receptor beta chains below were found in one sample sequenced in a study of cytomegalovirus exposure and HLA in healthy donors. In the PCR, 60 Vbeta and 13 Jbeta primers were used. Sequencing used immunoSEQ multiplex PCR; TCRdb keeps in-frame clones, though not all of them. There are over 65,000 clones in the sample; 75% to 85% occur only once, and 5% to 8.5% lies in the top ten. Material: PBMCs. All receptors come from a human donor in good health.

This chain joins TRBV5-1 and TRBJ2-5; 10 bases fit TRBD2. Germline V lookup: CDR1 SGHRS, CDR2 YFSETQ. CDR3 length: 14 residues. V lost 6 bases and J lost 4; bases outside the gene matches: 6. CDR3 sequence: CASKVAGGLETQYF. The DNA for the CDR3 is TGCGCCAGCAAGGTAGCGGGGGGATTAGAGACCCAGTACTTC.

The chain joins TRBV29-1 to TRBJ2-7; TRBD1 matches at 7 bases. Germline trimming cut 5 bases from V and 4 bases from J; bases unmatched to any gene: 5. Per the germline V gene, CDR1 is SQVTM and CDR2 is ANQGSEA. The length of the CDR3 is 12 residues. The CDR3 sequence is CSVWDSLYEQYF. The CDR3 nucleotides are TGCAGCGTTTGGGACAGTTTGTACGAGCAGTACTTC.

The chain uses TRBV6-1 and TRBJ1-2; TRBD1 agrees at 7 bases. V shed 7 bases, J shed 8 bases, and the junction held 10 bases outside the gene matches. The CDR3 is made up of 13 amino acids. Germline V lookup: CDR1 MNHNS, CDR2 SASEGT. The chain's CDR3 is CASTMTGPRGYTF. Here the CDR3 DNA reads TGTGCCAGCACCATGACAGGGCCTCGGGGCTACACCTTC.

The table lists this clone with a count of one. The chain links TRBV10-3 to TRBJ2-5; D is possibly TRBD1 (6 bases). The length of the CDR3 is 13 residues. Trimming took off 10 bases at V and 2 bases at J, with 14 bases between the two ends. The germline gives CDR1 ENHRY, CDR2 SYGVKD. This CDR3 is CATQDSLQETQYF. The CDR3 DNA follows: TGTGCCACCCAGGACAGCCTTCAAGAGACCCAGTACTTC.

With regard to this clone: An end of the junction differs from the germline gene, which may be a read error. The J gene is TRBJ1-1, the V gene TRBV7-9; tentatively, D is TRBD1 (5 bases). The CDR3 loop spans 17 amino acids. The germline V gene encodes CDR1 SEHNR and CDR2 FQNEAQ (reference sequence). CDR3 DNA: TGTTCCAGCAGCTCAAGAGGGGTGGGGGGGGGTAACACTGAAGCTTTCTTT. Amino acid sequence: CSSSSRGVGGGNTEAFF.

CDR3 region: CAGAGGRNTGELFF. Here the CDR3 DNA reads TGTGCCGGGGCAGGGGGCAGAAACACCGGGGAGCTGTTTTTT. V usage is TRBV2 and J usage is TRBJ2-2; 8 nucleotides line up with TRBD1. The CDR3 covers 14 residues. V shed 11 bases, J shed 2 bases, and the junction held 7 bases outside the gene matches. The germline CDR1 and CDR2 sequences are SNHLY and FYNNEI.

The chain combines TRBV6-5 with TRBJ1-1, with 7 bases that match TRBD1. The CDR3 totals 15 residues. V lost 7 bases to trimming and J lost 2 bases; unmatched junction nucleotides: 10. Germline assignment: CDR1 MNHEY and CDR2 SVGAGI. For the CDR3, the DNA is TGTGCCAGCACCGACAGGGTCTCGGGAAACACTGAAGCTTTCTTT. Protein sequence: CASTDRVSGNTEAFF.

The gene calls are TRBV5-4 and TRBJ2-3; D is unclear. The V gene's germline CDR1 is SGHNT and CDR2 YYREEE (reference sequence). CDR3 length: 13 amino acids. CDR3 in amino acids: CAHSPPRSDTQYF. For the CDR3, the DNA is TGTGCTCATAGCCCCCCCCGGTCGGATACGCAGTATTTT.

The chain recombines TRBV13 with TRBJ2-1; tentative D call: TRBD2 (5 bases). Germline CDR1 and CDR2: PRHDT and FYEKMQ (reference sequence). The CDR3 covers 18 residues. V was pared by 4 bases and J by 0 bases, with 19 bases between. The CDR3 region is CASSSRVGSFSSYNEQFF. The CDR3, as DNA: TGTGCCAGCAGCTCGAGGGTGGGCAGCTTCAGCTCCTACAATGAGCAGTTCTTC.

The rearrangement joins TRBV27 to TRBJ2-3; D might be TRBD2 (6 bases). Trimming pared 2 bases from V and 3 bases from J, leaving 9 bases between. Germline CDR1 and CDR2: MNHEY and SMNVEV (reference sequence). This CDR3 contains 14 residues. The CDR3 is CASSLSGRTDTQYF. CDR3 bases: TGTGCCAGCAGTTTAAGTGGGAGGACAGATACGCAGTATTTT.

CDR3 nucleotides: TGTGCCAGTACTCTTAGCGGGGGGCCCCAAGAGACCCAGTACTTC. This sequence encodes CASTLSGGPQETQYF. V gene TRBV19 combines with J gene TRBJ2-5; 10 bases are a match to TRBD2. This CDR3 is built from 15 residues. Germline CDR1 reads LNHDA; CDR2 reads SQIVND (reference sequence). J gave up 1 base and V 7 bases, and 6 bases lay outside the gene matches.

This sequence joins TRBV18 and TRBJ2-7; D is possibly TRBD1 (6 bases). Trimming stripped 2 bases from V and 2 bases from J, with 16 bases between. The germline V gene has CDR1 KGHSH and CDR2 LQKENI. The CDR3 consists of 16 residues. The CDR3 reads CASSPTGQGYPYEQYF. Written as DNA, the CDR3 is TGTGCCAGCTCACCAACCGGGCAGGGGTACCCCTACGAGCAGTACTTC.

The chain employs TRBV12-5 and TRBJ1-2, with D unclear. This CDR3 contains 13 residues. V was cut by 2 bases and J by 8 bases, with 12 bases left in between. CDR1 is LGHNT, CDR2 FRNRAP, per germline. The CDR3 DNA reads TGTGCTAGTGGTTTGTCTTCCTACGAGGGCTACACCTTC. It codes for CASGLSSYEGYTF.

The rearrangement links TRBV5-6 to TRBJ2-2, with 7 bases lining up with TRBD1. The CDR3 totals 16 residues. The J segment lost 1 base and the V segment lost 6 bases, leaving 9 bases of the junction unmatched. CDR1 is SGHDT, CDR2 YYEEEE, per germline. This CDR3 reads CASILLGQRNTGELFF. The CDR3 DNA follows: TGTGCCAGCATCCTCCTGGGACAGAGGAACACCGGGGAGCTGTTTTTT.

The chain recombines TRBV7-6 with TRBJ1-2, with D tentatively TRBD1 (5 bases). CDR1 is SGHVS, CDR2 FNYEAQ, per germline. CDR3 length: 13 residues. V was trimmed by 5 bases and J by 3 bases, leaving 10 bases between them. The CDR3 region has the DNA TGTGCCAGCAGCCCCGACAGAGACTATGGCTACACCTTC. This encodes CASSPDRDYGYTF.

To note about this clone: This sample also contains other DNA sequences that code for the same CDR3. This chain links TRBV18 with TRBJ1-1; D unresolved. This CDR3 has 13 residues. Germline V gene sequence: CDR1 KGHSH, CDR2 LQKENI. The germline V and J ends were trimmed by 3 bases and 2 bases, with 7 bases remaining between them. This CDR3 reads CASSPGRNTEAFF. For the CDR3, the DNA is TGTGCCAGCTCACCGGGGAGAAACACTGAAGCTTTCTTT.

CDR3 nucleotide sequence: TGTGCCAGCAGCCAAGGGTCAAGCGGGGGGCGGGGGCAGTTCTTC. Translating gives CASSQGSSGGRGQFF. The J gene is TRBJ2-1, the V gene TRBV4-2; 9 bases agree with TRBD2. Trimming at V came to 1 base and at J to 12 bases, leaving 10 bases not matched to a gene. The CDR3 totals 15 residues. Germline CDR1 is LGHNA and CDR2 is YNFKEQ.

The V call is TRBV6-5, the J call TRBJ1-1; D is possibly TRBD1 (5 bases). V was cut by 6 bases and J by 1 base, with 12 bases left in between. The CDR3 covers 14 residues. Germline CDR1 MNHEY, CDR2 SVGAGI. CDR3 amino acids: CASRRQPQNTEAFF. The CDR3 DNA is TGTGCCAGCAGAAGACAGCCCCAGAACACTGAAGCTTTCTTT.

This clone was counted between two and nine times. V usage is TRBV5-6 and J usage is TRBJ1-1, with a possible D match to TRBD1 (6 bases). CDR3 size: 13 residues. V lost 4 bases to trimming and J lost 3 bases, with 10 bases between them. Germline V gene lookup returns CDR1 SGHDT and CDR2 YYEEEE. The CDR3 sequence is CASSHQGYTEAFF. DNA for the CDR3: TGTGCCAGCAGCCACCAGGGGTACACTGAAGCTTTCTTT.

In this sample, this clone turned up a few times. V usage is TRBV6-4 and J usage is TRBJ2-2; TRBD2 matches 14 bases. The CDR3 spans 16 residues. The germline CDR1 and CDR2 sequences are MRHNA and SNTAGT. V was clipped by 4 bases and J by 3 bases; unmatched bases: 1. The CDR3 reads CASSATSGGDTGELFF. The CDR3 DNA sequence: TGTGCCAGCAGTGCGACTAGCGGGGGGGACACCGGGGAGCTGTTTTTT.

The chain joins TRBV5-1 to TRBJ2-5; TRBD2 matches at 12 bases. Trimming cost V 1 base and J 2 bases; bases outside gene matches: 6. CDR3 length: 17 amino acids. In germline, CDR1 is SGHRS, CDR2 YFSETQ. The CDR3 DNA reads TGCGCCAGCAGCTTGAGGGGACTAGCGGGTTATCAAGAGACCCAGTACTTC. It codes for CASSLRGLAGYQETQYF. The variable domain in full, completed from reference TRBV5-1 and TRBJ2-5, reads KAGVTQTPRYLIKTRGQQVTLSCSPISGHRSVSWYQQTPGQGLQFLFEYFSETQRNKGNFPGRFSGRQFSNSRSEMNVSTLELGDSALYLCASSLRGLAGYQETQYFGPGTRLLVL.

This sequence joins TRBV5-1 and TRBJ1-6; the match to TRBD1 covers 11 bases. V lost 4 bases to trimming and J lost 10 bases; unmatched junction nucleotides: 4. CDR3 length: 14 residues. The V gene's germline CDR1 is SGHRS and CDR2 YFSETQ. The CDR3 DNA is TGCGCCAGCAGCCCTGGGACAGGGGGATCACCCCTCCACTTT. Translation: CASSPGTGGSPLHF.

This clone was counted a few times. The chain employs TRBV6-1 and TRBJ2-3, with 16 nucleotides matching TRBD2. The CDR3 spans 15 residues. Per the germline V gene, CDR1 is MNHNS and CDR2 is SASEGT. The J segment lost 4 bases and the V segment lost 7 bases, leaving 2 bases of the junction unmatched. CDR3 residues: CASTGTSGGADTQYF. The CDR3 DNA follows: TGTGCCAGCACAGGGACTAGCGGGGGGGCAGATACGCAGTATTTT.

The chain has TRBV6-5 and TRBJ1-2; D perhaps matches TRBD1 (6 bases). This CDR3 comprises 15 residues. CDR1 MNHEY and CDR2 SVGAGI come from the germline V gene. Trimming removed 4 bases at V and 0 bases at J, with 12 bases between. The CDR3 region is CASSFSGVTNYGYTF. The CDR3 DNA follows: TGTGCCAGCAGTTTCTCAGGGGTCACTAACTATGGCTACACCTTC.

V and J are TRBV7-9 and TRBJ2-3, with TRBD2 matching over 15 bases. J gave up 5 bases and V 6 bases, and 6 bases lay outside the gene matches. Germline CDR1 is SEHNR and CDR2 is FQNEAQ (reference sequence). The CDR3 runs to 16 residues. CDR3 bases: TGTGCCAGCAGGCCCTGGACTAGCGGGGGGGAAGATACGCAGTATTTT. It translates to CASRPWTSGGEDTQYF.